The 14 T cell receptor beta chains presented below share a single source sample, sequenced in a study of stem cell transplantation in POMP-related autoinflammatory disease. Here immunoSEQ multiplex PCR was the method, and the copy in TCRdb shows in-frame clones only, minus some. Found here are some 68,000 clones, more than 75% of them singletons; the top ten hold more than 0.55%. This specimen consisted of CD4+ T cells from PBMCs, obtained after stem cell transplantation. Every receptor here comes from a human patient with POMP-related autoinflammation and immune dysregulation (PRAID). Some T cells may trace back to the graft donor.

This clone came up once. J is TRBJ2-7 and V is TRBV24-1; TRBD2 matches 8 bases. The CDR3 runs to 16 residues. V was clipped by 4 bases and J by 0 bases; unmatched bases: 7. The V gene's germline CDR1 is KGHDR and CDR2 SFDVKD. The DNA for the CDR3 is TGTGCCACCAGTGACCCCGGGGGGGACAACTCCTACGAGCAGTACTTC. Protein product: CATSDPGGDNSYEQYF.

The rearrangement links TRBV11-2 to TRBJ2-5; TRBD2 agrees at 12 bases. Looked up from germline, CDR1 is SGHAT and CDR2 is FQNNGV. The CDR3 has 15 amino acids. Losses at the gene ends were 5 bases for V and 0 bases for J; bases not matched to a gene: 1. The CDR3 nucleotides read TGTGCCAGCAGCCGGACTAGCGGGAACCAAGAGACCCAGTACTTC. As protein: CASSRTSGNQETQYF.

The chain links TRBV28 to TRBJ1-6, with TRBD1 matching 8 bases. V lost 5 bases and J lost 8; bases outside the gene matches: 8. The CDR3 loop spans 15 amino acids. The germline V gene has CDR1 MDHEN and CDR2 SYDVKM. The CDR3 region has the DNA TGTGCCAGCAGTCGCGCCAGGGGGCCAGATTCACCCCTCCACTTT. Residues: CASSRARGPDSPLHF.

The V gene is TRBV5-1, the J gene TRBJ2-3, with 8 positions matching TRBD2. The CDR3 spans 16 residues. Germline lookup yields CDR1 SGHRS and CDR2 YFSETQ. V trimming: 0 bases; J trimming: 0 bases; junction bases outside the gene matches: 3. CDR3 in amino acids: CASSLGTSRSTDTQYF. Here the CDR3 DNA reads TGCGCCAGCAGCTTGGGGACTAGCCGCAGCACAGATACGCAGTATTTT.

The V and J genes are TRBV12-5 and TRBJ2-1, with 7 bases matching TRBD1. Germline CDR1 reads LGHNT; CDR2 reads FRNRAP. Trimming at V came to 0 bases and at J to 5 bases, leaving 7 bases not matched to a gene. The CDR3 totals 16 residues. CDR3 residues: CASGLVLGQSHNEQFF. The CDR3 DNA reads TGTGCTAGTGGTTTGGTTCTGGGACAGTCACACAATGAGCAGTTCTTC.

CDR3 residues: CASSSSGINTGELFF. The CDR3 nucleotides read TGTGCCAGCAGCTCTAGCGGGATAAACACCGGGGAGCTGTTTTTT. The chain links TRBV7-2 to TRBJ2-2; the match to TRBD2 covers 9 bases. The junction had 2 bases not matched to a gene; V was cut back by 4 bases and J by 2 bases. The CDR3 runs 15 residues. CDR1 SGHTA and CDR2 FQGNSA come from the germline V gene. Looking up the rest from reference TRBV7-2 and TRBJ2-2 gives the full variable domain: GAGVSQSPSNKVTEKGKDVELRCDPISGHTALYWYRQSLGQGLEFLIYFQGNSAPDKSGLPSDRFSAERTGGSVSTLTIQRTQQEDSAVYLCASSSSGINTGELFFGEGSRLTVL.

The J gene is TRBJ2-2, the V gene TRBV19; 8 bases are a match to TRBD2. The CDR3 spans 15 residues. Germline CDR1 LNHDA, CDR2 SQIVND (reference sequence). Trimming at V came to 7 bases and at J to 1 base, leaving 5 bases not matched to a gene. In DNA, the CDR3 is TGTGCCAGTACCTTAGCGGGGAGGAACACCGGGGAGCTGTTTTTT. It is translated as CASTLAGRNTGELFF.

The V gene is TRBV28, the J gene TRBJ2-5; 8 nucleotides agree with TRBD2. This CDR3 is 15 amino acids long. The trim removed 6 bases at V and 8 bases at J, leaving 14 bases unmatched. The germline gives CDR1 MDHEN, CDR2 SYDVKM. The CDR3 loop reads CASSRELAAAHTQYF. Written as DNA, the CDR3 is TGTGCCAGCAGCCGTGAACTAGCGGCTGCCCACACCCAGTACTTC.

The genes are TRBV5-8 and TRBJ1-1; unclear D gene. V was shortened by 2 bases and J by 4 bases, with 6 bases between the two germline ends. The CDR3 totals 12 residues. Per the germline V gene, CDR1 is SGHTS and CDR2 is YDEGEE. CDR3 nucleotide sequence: TGTGCCAGCAGCTTTGGTATCACTGAAGCTTTCTTT. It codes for CASSFGITEAFF.

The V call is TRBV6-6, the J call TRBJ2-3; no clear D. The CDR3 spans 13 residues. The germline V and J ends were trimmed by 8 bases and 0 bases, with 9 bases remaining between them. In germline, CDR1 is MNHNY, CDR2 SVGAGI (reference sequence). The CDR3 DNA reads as TGTGCCAGCCTTGGACCCAGCACAGATACGCAGTATTTT. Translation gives CASLGPSTDTQYF.

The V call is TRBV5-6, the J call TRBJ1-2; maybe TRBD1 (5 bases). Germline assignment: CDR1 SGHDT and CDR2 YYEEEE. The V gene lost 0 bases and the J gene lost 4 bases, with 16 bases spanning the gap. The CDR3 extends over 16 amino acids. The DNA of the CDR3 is TGTGCCAGCAGCTTGGCCTCGTTGGGGCGCACCTATGGCTACACCTTC. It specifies CASSLASLGRTYGYTF.

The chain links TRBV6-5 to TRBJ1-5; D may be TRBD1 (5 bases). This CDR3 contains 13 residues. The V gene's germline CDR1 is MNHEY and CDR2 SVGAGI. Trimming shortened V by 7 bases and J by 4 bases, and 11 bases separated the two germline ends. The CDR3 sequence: CASTGHKNQPQHF. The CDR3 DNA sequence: TGTGCCAGCACAGGGCACAAAAATCAGCCCCAGCATTTT.

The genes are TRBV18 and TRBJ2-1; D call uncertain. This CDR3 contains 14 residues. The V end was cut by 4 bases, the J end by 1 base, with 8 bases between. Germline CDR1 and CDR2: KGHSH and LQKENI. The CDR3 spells CASSRSLSYNEQFF. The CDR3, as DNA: TGTGCCAGCTCACGATCCCTATCCTACAATGAGCAGTTCTTC.

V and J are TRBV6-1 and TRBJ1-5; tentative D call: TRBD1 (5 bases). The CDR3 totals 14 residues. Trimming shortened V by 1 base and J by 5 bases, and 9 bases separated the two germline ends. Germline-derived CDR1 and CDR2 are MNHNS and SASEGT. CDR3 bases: TGTGCCAGCAGTGAAGTGGGGGGATATCAGCCCCAGCATTTT. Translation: CASSEVGGYQPQHF.